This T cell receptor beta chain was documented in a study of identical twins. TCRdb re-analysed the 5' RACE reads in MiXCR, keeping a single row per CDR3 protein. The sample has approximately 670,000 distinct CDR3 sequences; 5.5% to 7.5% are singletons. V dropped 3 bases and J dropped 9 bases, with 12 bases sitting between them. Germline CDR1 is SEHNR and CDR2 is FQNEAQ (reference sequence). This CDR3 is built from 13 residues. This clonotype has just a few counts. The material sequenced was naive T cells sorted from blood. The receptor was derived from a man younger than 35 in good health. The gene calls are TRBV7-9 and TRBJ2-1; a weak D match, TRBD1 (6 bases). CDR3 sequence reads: CASSLDQGSEQFF. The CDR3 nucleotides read TGTGCCAGCAGCTTGGATCAGGGGTCTGAGCAGTTCTTC. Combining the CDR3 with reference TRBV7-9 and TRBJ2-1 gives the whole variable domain DTGVSQNPRHKITKRGQNVTFRCDPISEHNRLYWYRQTLGQGPEFLTYFQNEAQLEKSRLLSDRFSAERPKGSFSTLEIQRTEQGDSAMYLCASSLDQGSEQFFGPGTRLTVL.